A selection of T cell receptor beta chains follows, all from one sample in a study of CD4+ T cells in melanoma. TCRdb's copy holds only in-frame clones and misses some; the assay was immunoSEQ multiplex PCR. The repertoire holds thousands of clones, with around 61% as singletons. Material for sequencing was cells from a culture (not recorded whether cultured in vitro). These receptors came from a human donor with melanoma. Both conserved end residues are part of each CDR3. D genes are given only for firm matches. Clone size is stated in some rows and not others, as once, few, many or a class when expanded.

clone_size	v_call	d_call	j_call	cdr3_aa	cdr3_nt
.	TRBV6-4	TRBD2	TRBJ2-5	CASSDSGSGGAGETQYF	TGTGCCAGCAGTGACTCGGGTAGCGGGGGGGCCGGGGAGACCCAGTACTTC
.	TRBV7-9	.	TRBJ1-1	CASSPGHWTEAFF	TGTGCCAGCAGCCCGGGTCACTGGACTGAAGCTTTCTTT
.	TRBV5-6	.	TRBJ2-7	CASSLDVGTSEQYF	TGTGCCAGCAGCTTGGATGTGGGCACCTCCGAGCAGTACTTC
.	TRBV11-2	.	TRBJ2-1	CASSVGGIYNEQFF	TGTGCCAGCAGCGTGGGGGGAATATACAATGAGCAGTTCTTC
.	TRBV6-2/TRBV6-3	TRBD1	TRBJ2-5	CASSYRDRGRETQYF	TGTGCCAGCAGTTACCGGGACAGGGGGAGGGAGACCCAGTACTTC
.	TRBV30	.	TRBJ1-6	CAWSVDRWNSPLHF	TGTGCCTGGAGTGTCGACAGGTGGAATTCACCCCTCCACTTT
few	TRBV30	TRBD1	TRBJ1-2	CAWNEGQGYGYTF	TGTGCCTGGAATGAAGGACAGGGCTATGGCTACACCTTC
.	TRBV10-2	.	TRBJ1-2	CASSESPRYGYTF	TGCGCCAGCAGTGAGTCTCCCCGCTATGGCTACACCTTC
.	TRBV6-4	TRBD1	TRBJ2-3	CASSPFGTGSTDTQYF	TGTGCCAGCAGTCCGTTCGGGACAGGGAGCACAGATACGCAGTATTTT
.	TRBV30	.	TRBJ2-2	CAWSLMGTGELFF	TGTGCCTGGAGCCTTATGGGGACCGGGGAGCTGTTTTTT
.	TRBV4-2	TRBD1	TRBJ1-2	CASSQWTGGDYGYTF	TGTGCCAGCAGCCAATGGACAGGGGGAGACTATGGCTACACCTTC
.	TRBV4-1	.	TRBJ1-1	CASSQDRGRGLNTEAFF	TGCGCCAGCAGCCAAGACCGGGGAAGGGGACTGAACACTGAAGCTTTCTTT
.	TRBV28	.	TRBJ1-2	CASSAQGRGFYGYTF	TGTGCCAGCAGCGCGCAGGGTCGAGGGTTCTATGGCTACACCTTC
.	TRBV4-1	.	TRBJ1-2	CASSQERSGYTF	TGCGCCAGCAGCCAAGAAAGGTCAGGCTACACCTTC
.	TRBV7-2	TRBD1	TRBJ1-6	CASSLMGQGTSPLHF	TGTGCCAGCAGCTTAATGGGACAGGGAACTTCACCCCTCCACTTT
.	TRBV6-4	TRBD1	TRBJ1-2	CASSHGTGYGYTF	TGTGCCAGCAGCCACGGGACAGGGTATGGCTACACCTTC
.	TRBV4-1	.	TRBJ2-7	CASSQAQGVLYEQYF	TGCGCCAGCAGCCAAGCGCAGGGTGTCCTATACGAGCAGTACTTC
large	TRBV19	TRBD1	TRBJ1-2	CASSIGTGGAYVNYGYTF	TGTGCCAGTAGTATTGGGACAGGGGGCGCCTACGTTAACTATGGCTACACCTTC
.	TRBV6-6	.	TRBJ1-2	CASSYSIGTNYGYTF	TGTGCCAGCAGTTACTCGATAGGTACTAACTATGGCTACACCTTC
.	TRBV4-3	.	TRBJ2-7	CASSQGLGYEQYF	TGCGCCAGCAGCCAAGGACTCGGCTACGAGCAGTACTTC
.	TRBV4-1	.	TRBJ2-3	CASEGRTDTQYF	TGCGCCAGCGAGGGACGCACAGATACGCAGTATTTT
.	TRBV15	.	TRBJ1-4	CATVPGLGNEKLFF	TGTGCCACCGTCCCGGGGCTGGGTAATGAAAAACTGTTTTTT
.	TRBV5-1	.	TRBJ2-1	CASSLATDYNEQFF	TGCGCCAGCAGCTTGGCCACGGACTACAATGAGCAGTTCTTC
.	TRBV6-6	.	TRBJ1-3	CASSYMGDSGNTIYF	TGTGCCAGCAGTTACATGGGAGACTCTGGAAACACCATATATTTT
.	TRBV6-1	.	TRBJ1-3	CASSEHRSGNTIYF	TGTGCCAGCAGTGAACACAGGTCTGGAAACACCATATATTTT
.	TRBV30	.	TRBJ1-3	CAWRQSSGNTIYF	TGTGCCTGGAGGCAGAGCTCTGGAAACACCATATATTTT
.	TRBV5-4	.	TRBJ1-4	CASSIGTAVEKLFF	TGTGCCAGCAGCATCGGGACCGCAGTAGAAAAACTGTTTTTT
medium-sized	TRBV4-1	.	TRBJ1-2	CASSQGNYGYTF	TGCGCCAGCAGCCAGGGAAACTATGGCTACACCTTC
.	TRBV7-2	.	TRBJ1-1	CASSLSWGTEAFF	TGTGCCAGCAGCTTATCTTGGGGCACTGAAGCTTTCTTT
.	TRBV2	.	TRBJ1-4	CASSEWGEKLFF	TGTGCCAGCAGTGAGTGGGGTGAAAAACTGTTTTTT
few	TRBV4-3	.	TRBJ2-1	CASSQDQDPGGYNEQFF	TGCGCCAGCAGCCAAGATCAGGACCCAGGCGGCTACAATGAGCAGTTCTTC
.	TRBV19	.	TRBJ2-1	CASSGGRQTTGDEQFF	TGTGCCAGTAGTGGGGGGAGACAGACAACAGGCGATGAGCAGTTCTTC
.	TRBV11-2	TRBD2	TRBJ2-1	CASSLVLAGGNEQFF	TGTGCCAGCAGCTTAGTACTAGCGGGGGGCAATGAGCAGTTCTTC
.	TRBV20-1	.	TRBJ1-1	CSASNNWGNTEAFF	TGCAGTGCTAGTAATAATTGGGGGAACACTGAAGCTTTCTTT
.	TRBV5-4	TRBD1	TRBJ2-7	CASSSGGQGYEQYF	TGTGCCAGCAGCTCGGGGGGACAGGGTTACGAGCAGTACTTC
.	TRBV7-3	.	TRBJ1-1	CASSLTHGVVEAFF	TGTGCCAGCAGCCTCACCCACGGGGTAGTTGAAGCTTTCTTT
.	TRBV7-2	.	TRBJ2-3	CASSSPLGTDTQYF	TGTGCCAGCAGCTCCCCCCTGGGCACAGATACGCAGTATTTT
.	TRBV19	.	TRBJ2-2	CASSIRELPGELFF	TGTGCCAGTAGTATACGGGAGTTACCCGGGGAGCTGTTTTTT
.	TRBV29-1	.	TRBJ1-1	CSVRDRGGNTEAFF	TGCAGCGTTCGGGACCGAGGGGGGAACACTGAAGCTTTCTTT
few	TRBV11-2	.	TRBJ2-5	CASSLVRRAYQETQYF	TGTGCCAGCAGCTTAGTCAGGAGGGCGTACCAAGAGACCCAGTACTTC
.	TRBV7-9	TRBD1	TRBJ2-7	CASLPDRANYEQYF	TGTGCCAGCCTCCCGGACAGGGCAAACTACGAGCAGTACTTC
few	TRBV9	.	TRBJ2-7	CASSLSGGFSYEQYF	TGTGCCAGCAGCCTCTCTGGGGGGTTTTCCTACGAGCAGTACTTC
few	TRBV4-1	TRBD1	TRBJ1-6	CASSQETRGGWNSYNSPLHF	TGCGCCAGCAGCCAAGAAACCAGGGGGGGGTGGAACTCCTATAATTCACCCCTCCACTTT
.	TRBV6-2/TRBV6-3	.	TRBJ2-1	CASSYERAEPEQFF	TGTGCCAGCAGTTACGAAAGGGCAGAGCCTGAGCAGTTCTTC
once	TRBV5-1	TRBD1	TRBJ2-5	CASKQTGQSQETQYF	TGCGCCAGCAAACAAACGGGACAGTCTCAAGAGACCCAGTACTTC
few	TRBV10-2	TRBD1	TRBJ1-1	CASTSTGSNTEAFF	TGCGCCAGCACCTCGACAGGGTCGAACACTGAAGCTTTCTTT
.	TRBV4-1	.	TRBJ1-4	CASSQVEASTNEKLFF	TGCGCCAGCAGCCAAGTGGAGGCTTCAACTAATGAAAAACTGTTTTTT
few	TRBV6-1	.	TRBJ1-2	CASSEALIANYGYTF	TGTGCCAGCAGTGAAGCCCTCATTGCCAACTATGGCTACACCTTC
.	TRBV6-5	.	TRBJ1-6	CASSTYNSPLHF	TGTGCCAGCAGTACCTATAATTCACCCCTCCACTTT
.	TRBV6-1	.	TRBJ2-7	CASSEAEVRKEQYF	TGTGCCAGCAGTGAAGCGGAGGTCCGAAAGGAGCAGTACTTC
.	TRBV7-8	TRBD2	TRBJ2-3	CASSLGTSGGLDTQYF	TGTGCCAGCAGCCTCGGGACTAGCGGGGGGCTAGATACGCAGTATTTT
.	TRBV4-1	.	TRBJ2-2	CASSQGGAGTGELFF	TGCGCCAGCAGCCAAGGGGGGGCGGGAACCGGGGAGCTGTTTTTT
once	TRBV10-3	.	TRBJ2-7	CAISDPPREQYF	TGTGCCATCAGTGACCCTCCCCGGGAGCAGTACTTC
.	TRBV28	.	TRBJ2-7	CASSLGNEGHF	TGTGCCAGCAGTTTAGGTAATGAGGGGCACTTC
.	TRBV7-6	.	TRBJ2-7	CASSFGGRGGSYEQYF	TGTGCCAGCAGTTTTGGGGGTAGGGGAGGCTCCTACGAGCAGTACTTC
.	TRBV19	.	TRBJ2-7	CASSTGGYEQYF	TGTGCCAGTAGTACAGGGGGGTACGAGCAGTACTTC
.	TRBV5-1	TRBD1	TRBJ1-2	CASSQGTGTYGYTF	TGCGCCAGCAGCCAAGGGACAGGAACTTATGGCTACACCTTC